The 16 T cell receptor beta chains given below trace back to one sample, sequenced in a study of Graves' ophthalmopathy and Graves' hyperthyroidism. RNA transcripts were the template, and TCR beta CDR3 regions were amplified from them. Second-round multiplex PCR came after first-round RT-PCR with HTBI primers. TCRdb reprocessed the multiplex PCR reads with MiXCR, giving one entry per CDR3 protein. This table has about 620,000 distinct CDR3 sequences, 22% appearing once. The sample taken for sequencing was peripheral blood. These receptors were collected from a woman aged 18 to 35 with stable Graves' hyperthyroidism. Some clones in this sample may be carry-over from other donors' samples.

This clonotype was counted ten times or more. This chain uses TRBV7-9 with TRBJ2-4; 8 nucleotides align to TRBD1. Per germline, CDR1 SEHNR and CDR2 FQNEAQ (reference sequence). Unmatched junction bases numbered 6, after V lost 5 bases and J lost 0 bases. The CDR3 is 16 amino acids. Here the CDR3 DNA reads TGTGCCAGCAGCCCGCGGACAGGGCTAGCCAAAAACATTCAGTACTTC. It specifies CASSPRTGLAKNIQYF.

This clonotype was counted ten times or more. CDR3 DNA: TGCAGTGCCACTAGGGGGCCCTGGGGCCACGAGCAGTACTTC. The encoded protein is CSATRGPWGHEQYF. The V gene is TRBV20-1, the J gene TRBJ2-7, with 7 bases lining up with TRBD1. V dropped 6 bases and J dropped 5; count of bases not matched to a gene: 13. Germline V gene sequence: CDR1 DFQATT, CDR2 SNEGSKA (reference sequence). CDR3 length: 14 amino acids.

This clonotype was detected a few times. This sequence joins TRBV20-1 and TRBJ2-2, with unresolved D. The V gene lost 7 bases and the J gene lost 1 base, with 13 bases spanning the gap. The CDR3 runs to 14 residues. In germline, CDR1 is DFQATT, CDR2 SNEGSKA (reference sequence). For the CDR3, the DNA is TGCAGTGTTAAGACCGGAGTGAACACCGGGGAGCTGTTTTTT. This codes for CSVKTGVNTGELFF.

The chain joins TRBV30 to TRBJ1-1; D is ambiguous. The V gene's germline CDR1 is GTSNPN and CDR2 SVGIG (reference sequence). Trimming took off 1 base at V and 6 bases at J, with 9 bases between the two ends. This CDR3 has 12 amino acids. The CDR3 loop is CAWSAGLAEAFF. The CDR3 nucleotides read TGTGCCTGGAGTGCCGGTCTCGCTGAAGCTTTCTTT.

This clonotype was seen a handful of times. The V and J genes are TRBV20-1 and TRBJ2-3; D is perhaps TRBD2 (6 bases). The germline V gene has CDR1 DFQATT and CDR2 SNEGSKA (reference sequence). The CDR3 is 16 residues long. V shed 4 bases and J shed 0 bases, with 17 bases lying between them. DNA for the CDR3: TGCAGTGCTAACTCTATGATAGCGGCTAGCACAGATACGCAGTATTTT. This sequence encodes CSANSMIAASTDTQYF.

CDR3 protein: CASSQDPTTGANPYTF. In DNA, the CDR3 is TGTGCCAGCAGCCAAGATCCGACGACAGGGGCGAACCCCTACACCTTC. The genes are TRBV3-1 and TRBJ1-2, with 8 bases lining up with TRBD1. Trimming took 0 bases from V and 10 from J; bases not matched to a gene: 13. CDR3 length: 16 residues. CDR1 and CDR2 (germline): LGHDT, YNNKEL (reference sequence). Full variable domain (outside the CDR3, taken from reference TRBV3-1 and TRBJ1-2): DTAVSQTPKYLVTQMGNDKSIKCEQNLGHDTMYWYKQDSKKFLKIMFSYNNKELIINETVPNRFSPKSPDKAHLNLHINSLELGDSAVYFCASSQDPTTGANPYTFGSGTRLTVV.

The gene calls are TRBV12-3 or TRBV12-4 and TRBJ1-1, with 11 bases fitting TRBD1. The CDR3 runs 13 residues. Germline trimming cut 6 bases from V and 7 bases from J; bases unmatched to any gene: 4. The CDR3 region has the DNA TGTGCCAGCAGGTCTGGGACAGGGGGTGAAGCTTTCTTT. This gives the protein CASRSGTGGEAFF.

This clonotype has a count of ten or more. The chain combines TRBV5-1 with TRBJ2-5; 9 positions agree with TRBD2. The ends lost 4 bases at V and 1 base at J; junction bases unmatched: 8. Germline-derived CDR1 and CDR2 are SGHRS and YFSETQ. The CDR3 runs to 16 residues. CDR3 coding DNA: TGCGCCAGCAGCCTCGGGACTAGCAGCCTCCAAGAGACCCAGTACTTC. It codes for CASSLGTSSLQETQYF. Looking up the rest from reference TRBV5-1 and TRBJ2-5 gives the full variable domain: KAGVTQTPRYLIKTRGQQVTLSCSPISGHRSVSWYQQTPGQGLQFLFEYFSETQRNKGNFPGRFSGRQFSNSRSEMNVSTLELGDSALYLCASSLGTSSLQETQYFGPGTRLLVL.

This clonotype has ten or more counts. A junction boundary mismatches the germline segment, possibly from a read error. This chain connects TRBV20-1 to TRBJ2-7; 8 bases are a match to TRBD1. CDR3 size: 11 residues. The germline gives CDR1 DFQATT, CDR2 SNEGSKA (reference sequence). The CDR3 sequence is CSARDRGEQYF. The CDR3 nucleotides are TGCAGTGCCAGAGACAGGGGCGAGCAGTACTTC.

This clonotype was seen a handful of times. This chain uses TRBV6-1 with TRBJ2-2; possibly TRBD1 or TRBD2 for D (6 bases each). The CDR3 runs to 14 residues. Trimming left V 4 bases short and J 4 bases short, with 10 bases between. The V gene's germline CDR1 is MNHNS and CDR2 SASEGT. The CDR3 reads CASSAGATTGELFF. CDR3 in DNA: TGTGCCAGCAGTGCGGGGGCCACCACCGGGGAGCTGTTTTTT.

This clonotype was detected many times. The CDR3 sequence is CASRGGDQPQHF. CDR3 sequence (DNA): TGTGCCAGCAGAGGGGGGGATCAGCCCCAGCATTTT. The chain employs TRBV12-3 or TRBV12-4 and TRBJ1-5; D is perhaps TRBD1 (6 bases). The V gene lost 6 bases and the J gene lost 5 bases, with 8 bases spanning the gap. The CDR3 is 12 residues long.

V is TRBV6-1 and J is TRBJ1-5, with 10 bases that match TRBD1. CDR1 MNHNS and CDR2 SASEGT come from the germline V gene. The CDR3 is made up of 14 amino acids. J was trimmed by 5 bases and V by 6 bases; bases with no gene match: 4. CDR3 coding DNA: TGTGCCAGCAGGCCGGGACAGGGGCATCAGCCCCAGCATTTT. Amino acids: CASRPGQGHQPQHF.

In this sample, this clonotype turned up many times. V and J are TRBV20-1 and TRBJ1-5; 9 positions agree with TRBD1. The CDR3 sequence is 18 residues long. CDR1 and CDR2 from the germline V gene are DFQATT and SNEGSKA (reference sequence). The V and J ends lost 0 bases and 5 bases, in that order; junction bases with no gene match: 14. The CDR3 sequence is CSARDIGTGWYGDQPQHF. CDR3 sequence (DNA): TGCAGTGCTAGAGATATCGGGACAGGGTGGTATGGCGATCAGCCCCAGCATTTT.

Many counts were recorded for this clonotype. The chain carries TRBV12-3 or TRBV12-4 and TRBJ2-7; D ambiguous. The CDR3 length is 14 residues. V was shortened by 5 bases and J by 6 bases, with 17 bases between the two germline ends. The CDR3 DNA reads TGTGCCAGCAGTCGGTCATCAACAAAGACCGAGCAGTACTTC. Protein: CASSRSSTKTEQYF.

This clonotype was found many times. The chain recombines TRBV2 with TRBJ2-7; D is possibly TRBD2 (5 bases). The CDR3 contains 13 residues. CDR1 is SNHLY, CDR2 FYNNEI, per germline. V shed 6 bases and J shed 1 base, with 10 bases lying between them. The CDR3 DNA reads TGTGCCAGCAGGGACTCCGGGTCCTACGAGCAGTACTTC. Translated: CASRDSGSYEQYF.

This clonotype was seen more than once but under ten times. As the CDR3 is not closed by the conserved phenylalanine or tryptophan, this likely results from a read error. The chain joins TRBV18 to TRBJ1-1; weak D call: TRBD1 (5 bases). Germline V gene lookup returns CDR1 KGHSH and CDR2 LQKENI. Trimming left V 3 bases short and J 4 bases short, with 12 bases between. The CDR3 is 14 amino acids. CDR3 nucleotides: TGTGCCAGCTCACCGGGGGTATCGGGCACTGAAGCTTTCCTT. This encodes CASSPGVSGTEAFL.